Included here is one TCR beta chain sequence, with context. Libraries were prepared by immunoSEQ multiplex PCR; TCRdb keeps only in-frame clonotypes and omits some of them. The sample yields approximately 31,000 clones, approximately 93% seen once. The source of the sample is a study of blood T cell repertoires in COVID-19. As for the study in general: Sources were T cells, B-cell-depleted T cells, or PBMCs; the material itself was cDNA or gDNA.

The CDR3 totals 17 residues. Trimming took 5 bases from V and 2 from J; bases not matched to a gene: 11. CDR1 is SEHNR, CDR2 FQNEAQ, per germline (reference sequence). Material: peripheral blood. The TCR originated in a male donor with active COVID-19. The chain recombines TRBV7-9 with TRBJ1-1; 10 nucleotides match TRBD1. The CDR3 sequence: CASSRGDRGLQNTEAFF. CDR3 in DNA: TGTGCCAGCAGCCGAGGGGACAGGGGACTCCAAAACACTGAAGCTTTCTTT.